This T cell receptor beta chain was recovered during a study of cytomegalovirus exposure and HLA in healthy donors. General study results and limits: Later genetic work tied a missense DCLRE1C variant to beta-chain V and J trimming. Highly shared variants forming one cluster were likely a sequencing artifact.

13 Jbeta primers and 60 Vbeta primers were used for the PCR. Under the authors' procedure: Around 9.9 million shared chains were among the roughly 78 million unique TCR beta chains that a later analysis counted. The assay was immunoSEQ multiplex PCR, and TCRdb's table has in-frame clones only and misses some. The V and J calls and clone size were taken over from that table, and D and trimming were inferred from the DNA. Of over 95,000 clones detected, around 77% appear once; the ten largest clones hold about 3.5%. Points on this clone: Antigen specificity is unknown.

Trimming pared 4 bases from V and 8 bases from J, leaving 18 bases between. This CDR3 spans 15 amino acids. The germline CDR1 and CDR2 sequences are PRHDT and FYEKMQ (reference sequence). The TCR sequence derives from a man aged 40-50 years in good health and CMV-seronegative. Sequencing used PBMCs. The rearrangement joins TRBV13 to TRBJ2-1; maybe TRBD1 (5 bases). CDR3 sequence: CASSSPGQGFHEQFF. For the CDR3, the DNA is TGTGCCAGCAGCTCCCCCGGACAAGGTTTCCATGAGCAGTTCTTC. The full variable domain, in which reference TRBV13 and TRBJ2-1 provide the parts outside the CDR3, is AAGVIQSPRHLIKEKRETATLKCYPIPRHDTVYWYQQGPGQDPQFLISFYEKMQSDKGSIPDRFSAQQFSDYHSELNMSSLELGDSALYFCASSSPGQGFHEQFFGPGTRLTVL.